This T cell receptor beta chain was found in a study of human T cells and chemical hapten exposure. Study-level background: Small pooled library volume differences mainly caused per-sample TCR yield variation.

There are many counts of this clonotype. Library preparation tagged each individual cDNA molecule with a unique molecular identifier. TCRdb re-derived calls from the 5' RACE reads in MiXCR, one entry per CDR3 protein. The table includes 130,000 or so distinct CDR3 sequences, around 4% detected once. It was from unfractionated whole blood that total RNA was extracted. The receptor was derived from a female donor in good health.

CDR3 sequence (DNA): TGTGCCAGCAGCTCCGGTCGTCAGCCCCAGCATTTT. Amino acids: CASSSGRQPQHF. The rearrangement joins TRBV5-6 to TRBJ1-5; D is unresolved. The CDR3 loop spans 12 amino acids. The V gene lost 3 bases and the J gene lost 6 bases, with 7 bases spanning the gap. Per the germline V gene, CDR1 is SGHDT and CDR2 is YYEEEE.